Given below is one TCR beta chain in context. Together with a sample-barcoded 5' primer, a J-beta primer mix was included in a second PCR lasting about 6 to 11 cycles. A template-switch adaptor containing 12 random nucleotides labeled each cDNA molecule. TCRdb used MiXCR to reprocess the 5' RACE reads, holding one entry per CDR3 protein. The sample yields about 780,000 distinct CDR3 sequences, about 42% seen once. This sample was included in a study of blood T cells in healthy people across ages. Donors were healthy Caucasian individuals from Russia aged about 6 to 90. Collection of roughly 9.6 milliliters of peripheral blood was performed for each donor. Researchers isolated at least 6.5 million PBMCs per sample. The CDR3 sequence is 15 residues long. V lost 3 bases and J lost 5, with 13 bases in between. Germline V CDR1 and CDR2: SGHTA, FQGNSA.

The source of this sequence is an elderly man in good health. The genes are TRBV7-2 and TRBJ2-2, with TRBD2 as a possible D gene (6 bases). The sequenced sample consisted of blood. CDR3 protein: CASSFPGLRTGELFF. CDR3 sequence (DNA): TGTGCCAGCAGCTTTCCCGGACTAAGGACCGGGGAGCTGTTTTTT.